This TCR beta chain is from a study of T cells after somatic rescue of genetic block. Germline V gene sequence: CDR1 SGHRS, CDR2 YFSETQ. CDR3 size: 16 residues. V was pared by 3 bases and J by 4 bases, with 18 bases between. Some clones are missing from TCRdb's copy, which holds only in-frame ones; the method was immunoSEQ multiplex PCR. The sample has approximately 71,000 clones, around 90% seen once; the top ten hold 2.9%. The chain recombines TRBV5-1 with TRBJ2-3, with D possibly being TRBD1 (6 bases). Input material: peripheral blood mononuclear cells (PBMCs). The sequence was obtained from a man between 35 and 55 years old. The CDR3 here is CASSSSTGKLPDTQYF. CDR3 nucleotide sequence: TGCGCCAGCAGCTCGTCCACAGGGAAGTTGCCAGATACGCAGTATTTT.